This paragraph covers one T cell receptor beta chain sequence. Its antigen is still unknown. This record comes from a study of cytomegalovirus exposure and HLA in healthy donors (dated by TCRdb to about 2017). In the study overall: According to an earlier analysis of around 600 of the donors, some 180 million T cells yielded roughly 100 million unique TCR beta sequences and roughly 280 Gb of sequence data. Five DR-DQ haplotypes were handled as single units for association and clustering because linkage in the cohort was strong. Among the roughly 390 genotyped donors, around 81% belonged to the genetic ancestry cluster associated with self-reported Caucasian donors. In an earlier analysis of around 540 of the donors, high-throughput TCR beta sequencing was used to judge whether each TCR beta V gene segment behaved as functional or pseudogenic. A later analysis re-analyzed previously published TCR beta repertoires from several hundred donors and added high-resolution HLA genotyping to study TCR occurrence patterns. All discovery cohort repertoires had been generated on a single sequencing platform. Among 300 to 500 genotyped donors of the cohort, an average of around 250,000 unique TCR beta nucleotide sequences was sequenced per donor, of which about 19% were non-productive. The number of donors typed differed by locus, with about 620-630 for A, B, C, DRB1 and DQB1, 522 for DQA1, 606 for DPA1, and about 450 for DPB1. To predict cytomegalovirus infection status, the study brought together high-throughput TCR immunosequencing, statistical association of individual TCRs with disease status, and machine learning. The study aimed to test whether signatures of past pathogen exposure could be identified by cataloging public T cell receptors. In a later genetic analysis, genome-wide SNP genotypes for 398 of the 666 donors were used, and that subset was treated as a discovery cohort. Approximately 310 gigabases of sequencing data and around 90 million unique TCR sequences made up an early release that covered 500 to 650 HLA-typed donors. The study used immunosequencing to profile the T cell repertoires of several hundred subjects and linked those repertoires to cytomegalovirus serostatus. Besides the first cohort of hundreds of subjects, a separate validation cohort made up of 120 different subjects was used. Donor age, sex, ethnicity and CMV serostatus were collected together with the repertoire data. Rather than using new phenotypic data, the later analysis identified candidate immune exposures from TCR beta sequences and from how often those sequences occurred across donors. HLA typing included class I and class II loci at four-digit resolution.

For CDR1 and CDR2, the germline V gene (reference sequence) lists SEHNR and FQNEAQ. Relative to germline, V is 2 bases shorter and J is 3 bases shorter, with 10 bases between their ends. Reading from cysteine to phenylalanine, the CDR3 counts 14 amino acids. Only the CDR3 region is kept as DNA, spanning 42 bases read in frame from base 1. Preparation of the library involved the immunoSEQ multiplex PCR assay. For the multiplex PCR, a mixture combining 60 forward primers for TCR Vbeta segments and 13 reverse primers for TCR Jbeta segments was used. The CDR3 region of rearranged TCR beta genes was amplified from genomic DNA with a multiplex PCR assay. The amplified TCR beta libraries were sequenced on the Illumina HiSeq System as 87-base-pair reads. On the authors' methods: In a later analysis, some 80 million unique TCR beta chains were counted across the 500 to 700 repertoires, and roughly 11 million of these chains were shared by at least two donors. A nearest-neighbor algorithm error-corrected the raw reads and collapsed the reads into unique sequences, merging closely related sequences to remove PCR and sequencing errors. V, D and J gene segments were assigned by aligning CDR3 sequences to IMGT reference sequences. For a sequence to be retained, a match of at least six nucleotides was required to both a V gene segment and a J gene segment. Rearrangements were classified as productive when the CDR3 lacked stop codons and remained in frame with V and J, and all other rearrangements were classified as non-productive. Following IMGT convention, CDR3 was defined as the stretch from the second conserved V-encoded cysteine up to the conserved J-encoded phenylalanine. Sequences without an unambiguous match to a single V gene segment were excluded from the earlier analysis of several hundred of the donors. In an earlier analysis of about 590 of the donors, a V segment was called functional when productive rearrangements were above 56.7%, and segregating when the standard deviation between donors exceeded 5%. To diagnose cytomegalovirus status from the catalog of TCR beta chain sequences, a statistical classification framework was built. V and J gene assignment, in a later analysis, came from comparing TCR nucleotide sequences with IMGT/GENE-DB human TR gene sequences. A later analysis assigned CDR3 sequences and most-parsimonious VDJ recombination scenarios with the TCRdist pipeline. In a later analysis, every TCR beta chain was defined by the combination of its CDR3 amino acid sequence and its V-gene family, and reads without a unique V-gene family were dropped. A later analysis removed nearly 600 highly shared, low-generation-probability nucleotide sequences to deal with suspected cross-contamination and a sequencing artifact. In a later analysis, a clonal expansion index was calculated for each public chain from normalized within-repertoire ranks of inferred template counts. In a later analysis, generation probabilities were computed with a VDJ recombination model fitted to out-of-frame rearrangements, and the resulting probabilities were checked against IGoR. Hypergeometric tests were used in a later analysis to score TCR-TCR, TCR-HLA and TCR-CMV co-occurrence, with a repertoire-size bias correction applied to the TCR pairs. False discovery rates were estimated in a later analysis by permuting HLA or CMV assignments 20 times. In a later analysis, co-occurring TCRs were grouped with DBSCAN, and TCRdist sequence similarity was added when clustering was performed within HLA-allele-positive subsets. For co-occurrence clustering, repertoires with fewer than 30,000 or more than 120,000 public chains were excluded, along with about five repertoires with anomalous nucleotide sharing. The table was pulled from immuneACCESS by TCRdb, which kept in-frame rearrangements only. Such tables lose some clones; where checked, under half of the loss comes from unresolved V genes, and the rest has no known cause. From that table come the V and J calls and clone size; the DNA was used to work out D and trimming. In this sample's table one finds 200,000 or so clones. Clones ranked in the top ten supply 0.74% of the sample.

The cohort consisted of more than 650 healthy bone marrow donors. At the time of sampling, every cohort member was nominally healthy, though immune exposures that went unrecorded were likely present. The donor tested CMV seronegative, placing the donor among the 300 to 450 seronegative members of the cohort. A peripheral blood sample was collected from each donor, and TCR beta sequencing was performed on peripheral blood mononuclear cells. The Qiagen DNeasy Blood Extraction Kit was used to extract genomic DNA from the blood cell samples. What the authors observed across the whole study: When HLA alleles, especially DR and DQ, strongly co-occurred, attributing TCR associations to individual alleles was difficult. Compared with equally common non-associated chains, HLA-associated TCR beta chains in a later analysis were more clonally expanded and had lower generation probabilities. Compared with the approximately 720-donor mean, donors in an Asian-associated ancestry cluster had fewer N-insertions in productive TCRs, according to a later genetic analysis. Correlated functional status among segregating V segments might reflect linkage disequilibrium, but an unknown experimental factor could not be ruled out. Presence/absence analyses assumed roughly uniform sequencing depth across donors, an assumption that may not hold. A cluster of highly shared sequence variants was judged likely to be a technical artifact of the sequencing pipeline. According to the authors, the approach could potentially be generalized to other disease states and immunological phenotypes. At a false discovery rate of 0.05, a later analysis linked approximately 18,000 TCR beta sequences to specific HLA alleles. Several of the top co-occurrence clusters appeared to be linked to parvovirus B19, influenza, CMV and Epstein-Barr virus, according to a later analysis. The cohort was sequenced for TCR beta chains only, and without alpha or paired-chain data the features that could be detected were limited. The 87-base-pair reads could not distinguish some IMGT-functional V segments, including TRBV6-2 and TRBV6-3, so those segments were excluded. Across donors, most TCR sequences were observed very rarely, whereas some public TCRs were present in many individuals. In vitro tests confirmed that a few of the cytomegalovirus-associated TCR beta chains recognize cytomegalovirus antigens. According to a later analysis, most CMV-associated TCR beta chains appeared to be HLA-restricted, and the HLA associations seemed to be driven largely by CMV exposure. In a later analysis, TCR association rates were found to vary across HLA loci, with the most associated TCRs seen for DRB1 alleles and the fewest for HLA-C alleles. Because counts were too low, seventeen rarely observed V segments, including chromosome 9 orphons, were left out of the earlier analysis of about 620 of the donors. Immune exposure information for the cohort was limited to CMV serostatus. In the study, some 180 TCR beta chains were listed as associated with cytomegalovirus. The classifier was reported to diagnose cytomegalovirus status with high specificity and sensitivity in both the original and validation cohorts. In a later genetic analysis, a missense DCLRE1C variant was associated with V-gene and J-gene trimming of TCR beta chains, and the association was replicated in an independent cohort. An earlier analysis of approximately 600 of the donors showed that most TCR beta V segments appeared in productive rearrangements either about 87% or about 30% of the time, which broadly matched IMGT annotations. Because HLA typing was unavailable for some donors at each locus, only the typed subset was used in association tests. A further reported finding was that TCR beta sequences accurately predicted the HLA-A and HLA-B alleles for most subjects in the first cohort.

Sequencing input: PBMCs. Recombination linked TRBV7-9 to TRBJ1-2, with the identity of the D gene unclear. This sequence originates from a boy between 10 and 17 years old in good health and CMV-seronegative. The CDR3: CASSLMAEDYGYTF. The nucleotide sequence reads TGTGCCAGCAGCTTAATGGCCGAGGACTATGGCTACACCTTC.